This note documents a single TCR beta chain sequence. This specimen comes from a study of blood T cell repertoires in COVID-19. Study-wide context: Acute and convalescent COVID-19 specimens originated in the United States, Italy and Spain.

CDR3 length: 16 residues. CDR1 is SGHDT, CDR2 YYEEEE, per germline. Deletions cut 4 bases from V and 1 base from J, with 16 bases between. Authors' data handling: Amplification of reference gene primers provided the estimated nucleated cell counts. Assay used: immunoSEQ multiplex PCR; TCRdb lists only in-frame clones, some missing. D and trimming were read from the DNA, whereas the V and J calls and clone size are those reported in that table. Here the sample spans 250,000 to 350,000 clones, roughly 89% being singletons. This sequence was found in a woman between 18 and 30 years old with acute COVID-19. The V gene is TRBV5-6, the J gene TRBJ2-3, with D possibly being TRBD1 (6 bases). Input material: PBMCs or T cells enriched from blood (not recorded which). In nucleotides, the CDR3 is TGTGCCAGCAGCAGACCTGAAGGGGGAGGCACAGATACGCAGTATTTT. Translation gives CASSRPEGGGTDTQYF.